This is a list of T cell receptor beta chains from one sample in a study of T cells in Graves' hyperthyroidism and ophthalmopathy. TCRdb passed the multiplex PCR reads through MiXCR, listing each CDR3 protein once. The sample shows hundreds of thousands of distinct CDR3 sequences, 13% to 15% of them seen only once. Material for sequencing was blood. The source is a woman between 18 and 30 years old with Graves' hyperthyroidism. The CDR3 runs from the conserved cysteine through the conserved F or W. The D gene is left open where the match is weak. The size entry is marked missing in some rows and otherwise reads once, few, many or a size class.

TRBV29-1	few	TRBJ2-5	-	TGCAGCGCCCAGAGGGGGGGCCAAGAGACCCAGTACTTC	CSAQRGGQETQYF
TRBV28	many	TRBJ2-4	TRBD2	TGTGCCAGCAGTTTTGCGGGAGGGTTCAAAAACATTCAGTACTTC	CASSFAGGFKNIQYF
TRBV28	many	TRBJ2-2	-	TGTGCCAGCAGCCCCAGAGGCAGCCGAAACACCGGGGAGCTGTTTTTT	CASSPRGSRNTGELFF
TRBV18	many	TRBJ1-5	-	TGTGCCAGCTCTTCGCAGGAGAGTCCTCAGCCCCAGCATTTT	CASSSQESPQPQHF
TRBV6-1	-	TRBJ2-1	TRBD1	TGTGCCAGCAGTGAGGTGGGACAGGGGGCTTACGAGCAGTTCTTC	CASSEVGQGAYEQFF
TRBV11-2	many	TRBJ1-6	-	TGTGCCAGCAGCTTGAACGGCATCCTCCACTTT	CASSLNGILHF
TRBV7-2	few	TRBJ1-3	-	TGTGCCAGCAGCCGGGACCTGGTCGGAAACACCATATATTTT	CASSRDLVGNTIYF
TRBV19	-	TRBJ2-5	TRBD2	TGTGCCAGTAGTATGGGACTAGCAGTTTTGGAGACCCAGTACTTC	CASSMGLAVLETQYF
TRBV20-1	few	TRBJ2-7	TRBD2	TGCAGTGCTAGACCGGGGGGGTACTACGAGCAGTACTTC	CSARPGGYYEQYF
TRBV6-8	-	TRBJ2-1	TRBD2	TGTGCCAGCAGCTACGGCGAGGGACTACTGTACGATGAGCAGTTCTTC	CASSYGEGLLYDEQFF
TRBV4-1	many	TRBJ2-3	TRBD2	TGCGCCAGCAGCCCACCGGGGGGACTACTAAACCCAGATACGCAGTATTTT	CASSPPGGLLNPDTQYF
TRBV6-2/TRBV6-3	many	TRBJ1-1	TRBD1	TGTGCCAGCAGTCCGTCCGGGACAGGGGGTAAAGCTTTCTTT	CASSPSGTGGKAFF
TRBV29-1	-	TRBJ1-1	-	TGCAGCGTGGCCAGGGACACTGAAGCTTTCTTT	CSVARDTEAFF
TRBV18	many	TRBJ1-5	-	TGTGCCAGCTCACTTGGGACACCCATGGATCAGCCCCAGCATTTT	CASSLGTPMDQPQHF
TRBV30	many	TRBJ2-7	-	TGTGCCTGGAGTCCAGGGGTCACCTACGAGCAGTACTTC	CAWSPGVTYEQYF
TRBV19	-	TRBJ2-1	TRBD2	TGTGCCAGTGGTTTCTTAGCGGGCCGAAGTGACAATGAGCAGTTCTTC	CASGFLAGRSDNEQFF
TRBV29-1	-	TRBJ2-5	-	TGCAGCGTTGAAGAAGGGGGGCCCCAGTACTTC	CSVEEGGPQYF
TRBV30	-	TRBJ2-2	TRBD1	TGTGCCTGGAGTCCTCTTGACAGGGACACCGGGGAGCTGTTTTTT	CAWSPLDRDTGELFF
TRBV19	few	TRBJ2-7	-	TGTGCCAGTGGTCACCCCGGGGGAACATCCTACGAGCAGTACTTC	CASGHPGGTSYEQYF
TRBV28	many	TRBJ2-1	-	TGTGCCAGCAGTTCCCAGCATATTTGGGAGCAGTTCTTC	CASSSQHIWEQFF
TRBV13	few	TRBJ1-2	-	TGTGCCAGCAGCCACAATGGCTACACCTTC	CASSHNGYTF
TRBV18	many	TRBJ1-5	-	TGTGCCAGCTCACCCTTTCGGGTAGATCAGCCCCAGCATTTT	CASSPFRVDQPQHF
TRBV7-9	many	TRBJ1-6	TRBD1	TGTGCCAGCAGGTCGACAGGGGTCTCACCCCTCCACTTT	CASRSTGVSPLHF
TRBV9	many	TRBJ1-5	-	TGTGCCAGCAGCGTCGGCTACGCGGGGATTCAGCCCCAGCATTTT	CASSVGYAGIQPQHF
TRBV2	many	TRBJ2-7	TRBD2	TGTGCCAGCAGTGAACACTGGACTAGCGGGAGGGACGAGCAGTACTTC	CASSEHWTSGRDEQYF
TRBV5-1	few	TRBJ2-2	TRBD1	TGCGCCAGCAGCGGGCAGACAGGGTCCGGGGAGCTGTTTTTT	CASSGQTGSGELFF
TRBV10-3	few	TRBJ1-2	-	TGTGCCATCAGTGAGTCAGGCAGGGGAAACTATGGCTACACCTTC	CAISESGRGNYGYTF
TRBV12-3/TRBV12-4	once	TRBJ2-3	-	TGTGCCAGCAGTTCCGGAGGGGGGGGACCAGATACGCAGTATTTT	CASSSGGGGPDTQYF